This passage covers 23 T cell receptor beta chains from one sample sequenced in a study of human T cells and chemical hapten exposure. Time point given: patch test 1, 2 weeks after DPC sensitization. Treatment reported: therapeutic diphenylcyclopropenone sensitization with weekly scalp DPC. Using its own MiXCR run on the RACE reads, TCRdb lists one record per CDR3 protein. The data hold 75,000 to 95,000 distinct CDR3 sequences, with roughly 12% observed a single time. Here the sequenced sample was whole blood, taken in connection with sensitization to the hapten diphenylcyclopropenone (DPC). Receptor source: a woman in her fifties or sixties with alopecia areata. Some clones in this sample may be carry-over from other donors' samples.

This clonotype was seen repeatedly, ten times or more. The chain links TRBV29-1 to TRBJ1-2; D possibly corresponds to TRBD1 (6 bases). CDR1 SQVTM and CDR2 ANQGSEA come from the germline V gene. The CDR3 loop spans 13 amino acids. Trimming cost V 5 bases and J 3 bases, with 13 bases left between them. CDR3 residues: CSVQGGLDYGYTF. For the CDR3, the DNA is TGCAGCGTTCAAGGGGGATTGGACTATGGCTACACCTTC.

The chain carries TRBV9 and TRBJ2-2; 8 bases match TRBD2. Germline-derived CDR1 and CDR2 are SGDLS and YYNGEE. The CDR3 is 15 amino acids. Trimming at V came to 0 bases and at J to 5 bases, leaving 3 bases not matched to a gene. The CDR3 nucleotides are TGTGCCAGCAGCGTAGGCGGGGGGAATACCGGGGAGCTGTTTTTT. Its protein product is CASSVGGGNTGELFF.

V is TRBV5-1 and J is TRBJ1-2; 11 bases map to TRBD1. CDR3 length: 14 residues. Germline lookup yields CDR1 SGHRS and CDR2 YFSETQ. Losses at the gene ends were 6 bases for V and 6 bases for J; bases not matched to a gene: 7. In DNA, the CDR3 is TGCGCCAGCACCGGACAGGGGGCGAGCAATGGCTACACCTTC. Amino acid sequence: CASTGQGASNGYTF.

This clonotype came up a few times. The chain has TRBV7-2 and TRBJ1-1; D is unresolved. The V gene lost 4 bases and the J gene lost 1 base, with 10 bases spanning the gap. This CDR3 comprises 14 residues. Per germline, CDR1 SGHTA and CDR2 FQGNSA. CDR3 sequence (DNA): TGTGCCAGCAGCTCTTTGTACAGGAACACTGAAGCTTTCTTT. This codes for CASSSLYRNTEAFF.

In this sample, this clonotype turned up a few times. This chain links TRBV14 with TRBJ2-3; D assignment may be TRBD1 or TRBD2 (6 bases each). The CDR3 length is 13 residues. CDR1 and CDR2 from the germline V gene are SGHDN and FVKESK. V lost 5 bases, J lost 11 bases, and 17 bases lay in between. In DNA, the CDR3 is TGTGCCAGCAGCGAAACAGGGCCCGGGGGGCAGTATTTT. Protein: CASSETGPGGQYF.

The chain links TRBV20-1 to TRBJ2-7; 9 nucleotides align to TRBD1. Germline V gene sequence: CDR1 DFQATT, CDR2 SNEGSKA (reference sequence). CDR3 length: 15 amino acids. The junction had 10 bases not matched to a gene; V was cut back by 5 bases and J by 2 bases. CDR3 nucleotide sequence: TGCAGTGCTTTAACCGGGACAGGGTATCCCTACGAGCAGTACTTC. As protein: CSALTGTGYPYEQYF.

This clonotype was detected once. Given a much more abundant clone one base away, this may be a read error. The chain employs TRBV30 and TRBJ1-4, with 7 bases matching TRBD1. The CDR3 is 17 residues long. The junction had 16 bases not matched to a gene; V was cut back by 6 bases and J by 3 bases. Germline lookup yields CDR1 GTSNPN and CDR2 SVGIG (reference sequence). The CDR3 DNA is TGTGCCTGCTATGAGACAGGGCGGCAGCGGGCTAATGAAAAACTGTTTTTT. This gives the protein CACYETGRQRANEKLFF. Full variable domain (remainder filled in from reference TRBV30 and TRBJ1-4): SQTIHQWPATLVQPVGSPLSLECTVEGTSNPNLYWYRQAAGRGLQLLFYSVGIGQISSEVPQNLSASRPQDRQFILSSKKLLLSDSGFYLCACYETGRQRANEKLFFGSGTQLSVL.

This clonotype was seen ten or more times. The chain combines TRBV10-3 with TRBJ2-3, with D perhaps assigned TRBD1 or TRBD2 (5 bases each). Germline-derived CDR1 and CDR2 are ENHRY and SYGVKD. V lost 6 bases and J 5 bases, leaving 15 bases between the germline ends. The CDR3 is 14 amino acids. The CDR3 sequence is CAIRRDGSGDTQYF. CDR3 DNA sequence: TGTGCCATCAGGAGGGACGGCTCGGGAGATACGCAGTATTTT.

The chain couples TRBV20-1 to TRBJ2-7; possible D gene TRBD1, 6 bases. Germline CDR1 DFQATT, CDR2 SNEGSKA (reference sequence). Trimming shortened V by 6 bases and J by 0 bases, and 12 bases separated the two germline ends. CDR3 length: 13 residues. For the CDR3, the DNA is TGCAGTGCGGGGGACACCCGCTCCTACGAGCAGTACTTC. Amino acid sequence: CSAGDTRSYEQYF.

V gene TRBV11-2 combines with J gene TRBJ1-1; possibly TRBD1 for D (5 bases). Trimming pared 4 bases from V and 3 bases from J, leaving 9 bases between. This CDR3 has 13 amino acids. Germline lookup yields CDR1 SGHAT and CDR2 FQNNGV. Here the CDR3 DNA reads TGTGCCAGCAGCTCACAGGTAGACACTGAAGCTTTCTTT. Translating it yields CASSSQVDTEAFF. The complete variable domain, with remaining parts taken from reference TRBV11-2 and TRBJ1-1, reads EAGVAQSPRYKIIEKRQSVAFWCNPISGHATLYWYQQILGQGPKLLIQFQNNGVVDDSQLPKDRFSAERLKGVDSTLKIQPAKLEDSAVYLCASSSQVDTEAFFGQGTRLTVV.

The V and J genes are TRBV18 and TRBJ1-4; D unclear. The ends were cut back, 3 bases at V and 0 bases at J, with 11 bases in the middle. The CDR3 is 16 amino acids. Germline loops: CDR1 KGHSH, CDR2 LQKENI. CDR3 loop: CASSPQAGPTNEKLFF. As DNA, the CDR3 is TGTGCCAGCTCACCTCAGGCAGGACCAACTAATGAAAAACTGTTTTTT. Together with reference TRBV18 and TRBJ1-4, the CDR3 gives the full variable domain: NAGVMQNPRHLVRRRGQEARLRCSPMKGHSHVYWYRQLPEEGLKFMVYLQKENIIDESGMPKERFSAEFPKEGPSILRIQQVVRGDSAAYFCASSPQAGPTNEKLFFGSGTQLSVL.

This clonotype was seen at least ten times. The chain uses TRBV10-3 and TRBJ2-6, with 7 bases identical to TRBD1. V dropped 6 bases and J dropped 6; count of bases not matched to a gene: 5. Germline CDR1 and CDR2: ENHRY and SYGVKD. The CDR3 is 14 amino acids. CDR3 protein: CAIRAGTEANVLTF. CDR3 coding DNA: TGTGCCATCAGGGCCGGGACAGAGGCCAACGTCCTGACTTTC.

This clonotype was recorded many times. The J gene is TRBJ2-7, the V gene TRBV7-2, with 9 bases aligning to TRBD2. There are 15 residues in the CDR3. CDR1 and CDR2 (germline): SGHTA, FQGNSA. The V segment lost 1 base and the J segment 2 bases; nucleotides outside the gene matches: 3. CDR3 amino acids: CASSLEAGGPYEQYF. In nucleotides, the CDR3 is TGTGCCAGCAGCTTAGAAGCGGGGGGCCCCTACGAGCAGTACTTC.

This clonotype was detected a few times. The chain couples TRBV5-6 to TRBJ2-3, with D uncertain. Trimming cost V 1 base and J 2 bases, with 8 bases left between them. This CDR3 spans 14 amino acids. Germline assignment: CDR1 SGHDT and CDR2 YYEEEE. The CDR3 here is CASSLNRPTDTQYF. In DNA, the CDR3 is TGTGCCAGCAGCTTGAACCGGCCCACAGATACGCAGTATTTT. Looking up the rest from reference TRBV5-6 and TRBJ2-3 gives the full variable domain: DAGVTQSPTHLIKTRGQQVTLRCSPKSGHDTVSWYQQALGQGPQFIFQYYEEEERQRGNFPDRFSGHQFPNYSSELNVNALLLGDSALYLCASSLNRPTDTQYFGPGTRLTVL.

This clonotype has at least ten counts. This chain connects TRBV18 to TRBJ1-2; the D is unclear. CDR3 length equals 13 residues. Trimming removed 3 bases at V and 3 bases at J, with 8 bases between. CDR1 is KGHSH, CDR2 LQKENI, per germline. The CDR3 DNA reads as TGTGCCAGCTCACCTTCGGATTACTATGGCTACACCTTC. Protein product: CASSPSDYYGYTF.

This clonotype was seen at least ten times. V is TRBV12-3 or TRBV12-4 and J is TRBJ2-3; 8 bases fit TRBD2. With 6 bases clipped from V and 8 bases from J, the junction kept 4 bases outside the gene matches. CDR3 size: 12 residues. CDR3 amino acids: CASSPTSGTQYF. CDR3 sequence (DNA): TGTGCCAGCAGCCCCACTAGCGGTACGCAGTATTTT.

This clonotype was counted ten times or more. The chain employs TRBV27 and TRBJ1-1; D ambiguous. The CDR3 sequence is 13 residues long. Per germline, CDR1 MNHEY and CDR2 SMNVEV (reference sequence). Trimming left V 3 bases short and J 13 bases short, with 18 bases between. CDR3: CASSFSRPPSLFF. Here the CDR3 DNA reads TGTGCCAGCAGTTTCTCTCGGCCCCCATCTCTTTTCTTT.

This clonotype was found a few times. The chain has TRBV12-3 or TRBV12-4 and TRBJ1-4, with D maybe TRBD1 (5 bases). Trimming left V 4 bases short and J 6 bases short, with 12 bases between. CDR3 size: 14 residues. In DNA, the CDR3 is TGTGCCAGCAGTTCCCGATGGGGGGATGAAAAACTGTTTTTT. Encoded protein: CASSSRWGDEKLFF.

This clonotype was observed at least ten times. The V gene is TRBV12-3 or TRBV12-4, the J gene TRBJ1-5; D call uncertain. There are 14 residues in the CDR3. Trimming shortened V by 3 bases and J by 2 bases, and 8 bases separated the two germline ends. CDR3 residues: CASSFSGGNQPQHF. CDR3 coding DNA: TGTGCCAGCAGTTTTTCCGGGGGCAATCAGCCCCAGCATTTT.

On this clonotype itself: This could be a read error, since a much larger clone is one nucleotide away. The chain uses TRBV18 and TRBJ1-1; possibly TRBD1 for D (6 bases). The V end was cut by 2 bases, the J end by 3 bases, with 19 bases between. The germline V gene has CDR1 KGHSH and CDR2 LQKENI. This CDR3 comprises 17 residues. The DNA of the CDR3 is TGTGCCAGCTCACCAACGATGGGGGGGCAAAAGGACACTGAAGCTTTCTTT. Translation gives CASSPTMGGQKDTEAFF.

The chain joins TRBV7-9 to TRBJ2-2, with D hard to call. The V gene lost 5 bases and the J gene lost 1 base, with 8 bases spanning the gap. CDR1 is SEHNR and CDR2 is FQNEAQ in the germline V gene (reference sequence). The CDR3 has 14 residues. The CDR3 nucleotides are TGTGCCAGCAGCATACGGATGAACACCGGGGAGCTGTTTTTT. It is translated as CASSIRMNTGELFF.

This clonotype was observed a handful of times. V is TRBV6-6 and J is TRBJ1-5; D perhaps matches TRBD1 (6 bases). V shed 4 bases and J shed 0 bases, with 13 bases lying between them. The CDR3 is made up of 16 amino acids. Germline loops: CDR1 MNHNY, CDR2 SVGAGI (reference sequence). CDR3 sequence (DNA): TGTGCCAGCAGTTCCCGGACAGAACATAGCAATCAGCCCCAGCATTTT. As protein: CASSSRTEHSNQPQHF.

J is TRBJ2-2 and V is TRBV30; D not certain. The CDR3 runs 13 residues. The germline V gene has CDR1 GTSNPN and CDR2 SVGIG (reference sequence). Trimming left V 4 bases short and J 5 bases short, with 11 bases between. This chain's CDR3 is CAWKSAGTGELFF. The CDR3 bases are TGTGCCTGGAAATCCGCTGGGACCGGGGAGCTGTTTTTT.